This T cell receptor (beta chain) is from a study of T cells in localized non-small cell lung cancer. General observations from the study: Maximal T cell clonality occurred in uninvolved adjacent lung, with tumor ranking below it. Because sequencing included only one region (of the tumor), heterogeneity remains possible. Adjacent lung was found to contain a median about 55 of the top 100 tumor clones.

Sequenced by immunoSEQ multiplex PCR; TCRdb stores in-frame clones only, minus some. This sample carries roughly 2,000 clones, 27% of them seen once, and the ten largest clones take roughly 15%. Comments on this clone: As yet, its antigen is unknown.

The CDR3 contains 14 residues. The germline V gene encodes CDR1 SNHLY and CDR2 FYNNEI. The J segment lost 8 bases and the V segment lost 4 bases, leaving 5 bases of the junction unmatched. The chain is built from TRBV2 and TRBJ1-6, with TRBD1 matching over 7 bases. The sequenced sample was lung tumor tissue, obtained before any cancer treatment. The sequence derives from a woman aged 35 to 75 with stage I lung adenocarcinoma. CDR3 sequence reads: CASSVGQKDSPLHF. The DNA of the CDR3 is TGTGCCAGCAGTGTGGGACAGAAAGATTCACCCCTCCACTTT.